Sequencing of this T cell receptor (beta chain) was carried out in a study of early T cells in non-severe SARS-CoV-2 infection. Study summary: Chains stayed unpaired after sequencing of bulk RNA from unsorted whole blood.

The V gene lost 5 bases and the J gene lost 3 bases, with 11 bases spanning the gap. The CDR3 covers 13 residues. The germline V gene has CDR1 SGHAT and CDR2 FQNNGV. One entry per CDR3 protein results from TCRdb running MiXCR on the 5' RACE reads. The table records roughly 38,000 distinct CDR3 sequences, more than 5% of them present only once. This clonotype was detected ten times or more. The TCR comes from an adult who was a healthcare worker with PCR-confirmed SARS-CoV-2 infection or an uninfected control (not recorded which). The rearrangement joins TRBV11-2 to TRBJ2-7, with unresolved D. Specimen: whole blood. The DNA of the CDR3 is TGTGCCAGCAGCCTCGGACCGAACTACGAGCAGTACTTC. This gives the protein CASSLGPNYEQYF.